This TCR beta chain is drawn from a study of naive and memory T cell subsets. General study points: The RNA method is potentially sensitive to activation and differentiation changes.

In the case of this clonotype: What it recognizes is unknown.

TCR cDNA received a 3' ligated oligonucleotide that carried a UMI. Whole-blood samples were about 2.5 ml of peripheral blood from healthy adult volunteers. Unsorted total RNA, about 1 to 1000 ng, was DNase treated before reverse transcription. Four PCR rounds used nested alpha and beta constant region primers plus the SP2 primer. Each CDR3 protein gets one entry after TCRdb re-called the 5' RACE reads with MiXCR. This repertoire shows more than 60,000 distinct CDR3 sequences, 7% to 8% found once; its top ten account for about 19%. V shed 3 bases, J shed 4 bases, and the junction held 5 bases outside the gene matches. This CDR3 is built from 15 residues. Per the germline V gene, CDR1 is DFQATT and CDR2 is SNEGSKA (reference sequence).

V is TRBV20-1 and J is TRBJ2-2; 10 positions match TRBD2. The sequence was obtained from a female donor in good health. The CDR3 sequence is CSASQAGGPTGELFF. In nucleotides, the CDR3 is TGCAGTGCTAGTCAAGCGGGAGGGCCCACCGGGGAGCTGTTTTTT.